The present TCR beta chain was sequenced within a study of blood T cells in healthy people across ages. Findings and limits, study-wide: Naive and antigen-experienced cells were not separated, limiting conclusive comparison.

The CDR3 runs 13 residues. V was pared by 7 bases and J by 4 bases, with 15 bases between. CDR1 is SQVTM, CDR2 ANQGSEA, per germline. A second about 7 to 12 cycle PCR used barcoded and J-beta primers. TCRdb called the 5' RACE reads again in MiXCR, with one record for every CDR3 protein. The sample shows roughly 1.6 million distinct CDR3 sequences, about 31% of them seen only once. The authors drew 8 to 10 milliliters of peripheral blood from each donor. Isolation yielded PBMCs, at least 6 million per sample, in every case. The sample holds a few counts of this clonotype. Its target is unknown. V is TRBV29-1 and J is TRBJ2-3, with D maybe TRBD1 (6 bases). The receptor comes from a woman in her 30s in good health. The sample taken for sequencing was blood. The CDR3 nucleotides read TGCAGCGCCGATAGGCAGGGGTCAGATACGCAGTATTTT. It codes for CSADRQGSDTQYF.